The rows below give T cell receptor beta chains drawn from one sample of a study of cytomegalovirus exposure and HLA in healthy donors. Measured with immunoSEQ multiplex PCR; TCRdb has only the in-frame clones, and not every one. The data contain fewer than 200,000 clones, approximately 72% of them singletons. What was sequenced was PBMCs. These receptors were taken from a female donor in good health and CMV-seronegative. The CDR3 runs from the conserved cysteine through the conserved F or W. Fields, in order: V gene, J gene, clone size, D gene, CDR3 DNA, CDR3 protein. The D gene is left open where the match is weak. Clone sizes are given selectively: once, few, many, or a class where the clone is expanded.

v_call: TRBV18; j_call: TRBJ1-5; clone_size: -; d_call: -; cdr3_nt: TGTGCCAGCTCACGGACCATGGGGGGGGACAATCAGCCCCAGCATTTT; cdr3_aa: CASSRTMGGDNQPQHF
v_call: TRBV5-1; j_call: TRBJ1-3; clone_size: -; d_call: -; cdr3_nt: TGCGCCAGCAGCTTGGGTCCCCTCCGGACAGCTGGAAACACCATATATTTT; cdr3_aa: CASSLGPLRTAGNTIYF
v_call: TRBV7-3; j_call: TRBJ2-5; clone_size: -; d_call: TRBD2; cdr3_nt: TGTGCCAGCAGCGCGACTAGCGGGACTGAGACCCAGTACTTC; cdr3_aa: CASSATSGTETQYF
v_call: TRBV7-9; j_call: TRBJ1-6; clone_size: -; d_call: -; cdr3_nt: TGTGCCAGCAGCTTAGCAGGGAGGAATAATTCACCCCTCCACTTT; cdr3_aa: CASSLAGRNNSPLHF
v_call: TRBV5-4; j_call: TRBJ2-1; clone_size: -; d_call: -; cdr3_nt: TGTGCCAGCAGCTTGGGGGGCCTAGGGAACAATGAGCAGTTCTTC; cdr3_aa: CASSLGGLGNNEQFF
v_call: TRBV11-2; j_call: TRBJ2-1; clone_size: few; d_call: TRBD1; cdr3_nt: TGTGCCAGCAGCTTAGCCGGGACAGGGAGCAATGAGCAGTTCTTC; cdr3_aa: CASSLAGTGSNEQFF
v_call: TRBV7-6; j_call: TRBJ2-2; clone_size: -; d_call: -; cdr3_nt: TGTGCCAGCAGCTTAGTCGACGGGATCTCCTCCGGGGAGCTGTTTTTT; cdr3_aa: CASSLVDGISSGELFF
v_call: TRBV5-4; j_call: TRBJ1-1; clone_size: -; d_call: -; cdr3_nt: TGTGCCAGCAGCTTGGCAGACATGAACACTGAAGCTTTCTTT; cdr3_aa: CASSLADMNTEAFF
v_call: TRBV9; j_call: TRBJ2-5; clone_size: once; d_call: TRBD2; cdr3_nt: TGTGCCAGCAGCGCTACCCTAGCGGGGGGGATGGAGACCCAGTACTTC; cdr3_aa: CASSATLAGGMETQYF
v_call: TRBV29-1; j_call: TRBJ2-3; clone_size: -; d_call: TRBD2; cdr3_nt: TGCAGCGTTAGGGGGGTACTAGCGGGGGTGACAGATACGCAGTATTTT; cdr3_aa: CSVRGVLAGVTDTQYF